This passage covers 11 T cell receptor beta chains from one sample sequenced in a study of CD8+CD57+ T cells in acquired aplastic anemia (dated by TCRdb to between 2018 and 2020). Sequencing was performed on an Illumina HiSeq 2000. Genomic DNA served as template for TCR beta VDJ combination and CDR3 sequence profiling. The public reads were quality trimmed at Q25 with fastp and then assembled into clones with MiXCR by TCRdb, keeping productive beta chains. Under each unique CDR3 protein, matching rows form one entry showing the most common genes and DNA. This sample gives more than 150,000 distinct CDR3 sequences in total; around 50% of them show up just once. The top ten clones comprise approximately 12% of the sample. Expansion of CD8+CD57+ cells had been shown by flow cytometry in the patients chosen for sequencing. The sequenced sample was sorted CD4+, CD8+, or CD8+CD57+ T cells (not recorded which) from PBMCs. The receptors were gathered from a human donor with aplastic anemia.

This sequence joins TRBV7-2 and TRBJ2-1; no reliable D call. The CDR3 length is 13 residues. Trimming took 5 bases from V and 7 from J, leaving 12 bases between them. The germline V gene has CDR1 SGHTA and CDR2 FQGNSA. The CDR3 reads CASSVQPGNEQFF. For the CDR3, the DNA is TGTGCCAGCAGCGTCCAGCCCGGGAATGAGCAGTTCTTC.

This clonotype was seen at least ten times. V is TRBV12-3 or TRBV12-4 and J is TRBJ2-5; 7 bases align to TRBD2. The CDR3 is made up of 16 amino acids. V dropped 3 bases and J dropped 2; count of bases not matched to a gene: 9. The CDR3 region is CASSFSGGGPQETQYF. In DNA, the CDR3 is TGTGCCAGCAGTTTCTCCGGCGGGGGACCTCAAGAGACCCAGTACTTC.

V usage is TRBV5-1 and J usage is TRBJ1-2; D unresolved. Germline V gene data show CDR1 as SGHRS and CDR2 as YFSETQ. CDR3 length equals 13 residues. V lost 0 bases to trimming and J lost 6 bases, with 9 bases between them. The CDR3 DNA reads TGCGCCAGCAGCTTGGATCGGGTGGATGGCTACACCTTC. Translating it yields CASSLDRVDGYTF.

The V call is TRBV25-1, the J call TRBJ2-7; D call uncertain. The CDR3 loop spans 13 amino acids. V was clipped by 1 base and J by 5 bases, with 9 bases between them. CDR1 is MGHDK, CDR2 SYGVNS, per germline. In DNA, the CDR3 is TGTGCCAGCAGTGAATTGTTCCGGGACGAGCAGTACTTC. This encodes CASSELFRDEQYF.

This chain links TRBV6-5 with TRBJ2-2; 7 positions agree with TRBD2. J gave up 4 bases and V 4 bases, and 12 bases lay outside the gene matches. The germline CDR1 and CDR2 sequences are MNHEY and SVGAGI. This CDR3 is built from 17 residues. The CDR3 spells CASSFRGVRVGTGELFF. The CDR3 DNA follows: TGTGCCAGCAGTTTCCGGGGGGTAAGAGTAGGCACCGGGGAGCTGTTTTTT.

The rearrangement links TRBV20-1 to TRBJ2-7; TRBD2 aligns across 9 bases. The germline gives CDR1 DFQATT, CDR2 SNEGSKA (reference sequence). The V gene end was trimmed by 0 bases and the J gene end by 2 bases; junction bases not matched to a gene: 2. The CDR3 sequence is 14 residues long. The CDR3 DNA reads as TGCAGTGCTAGAGATTTAGCGGGAGCCTACGAGCAGTACTTC. Translating gives CSARDLAGAYEQYF.

The chain is built from TRBV5-5 and TRBJ1-1, with a tentative D call TRBD1 (5 bases). CDR1 and CDR2 (germline): SGHKS, YYEKEE (reference sequence). The V and J ends lost 1 base and 5 bases respectively, with 12 bases between them. CDR3 length equals 14 residues. CDR3 DNA: TGTGCCAGCAGCTTGATCCCAGGGCGGACTGAAGCTTTCTTT. Translating it yields CASSLIPGRTEAFF.

This clonotype was detected many times. The V call is TRBV7-9, the J call TRBJ2-7, with D possibly called TRBD1 or TRBD2 (5 bases each). V was pared by 3 bases and J by 6 bases, with 15 bases between. Germline CDR1 SEHNR, CDR2 FQNEAQ (reference sequence). The CDR3 runs 14 residues. In DNA form, the CDR3 reads TGTGCCAGCAGCTTGAGAAGAGGGGCATTCGAGCAGTACTTC. This codes for CASSLRRGAFEQYF.

The CDR3 DNA sequence: TGTGCCACCAGTGATTGGGGGCAGGAGGGGGAGACCCAGTACTTC. This sequence encodes CATSDWGQEGETQYF. This sequence joins TRBV24-1 and TRBJ2-5, with D perhaps TRBD1 or TRBD2 (6 bases each). This CDR3 contains 15 residues. Trimming took off 2 bases at V and 5 bases at J, with 14 bases between the two ends. Germline V gene lookup returns CDR1 KGHDR and CDR2 SFDVKD.

This chain links TRBV7-9 with TRBJ1-2; D not resolved. CDR1 SEHNR and CDR2 FQNEAQ come from the germline V gene (reference sequence). The CDR3 consists of 11 residues. Trimming took off 4 bases at V and 10 bases at J, with 10 bases between the two ends. For the CDR3, the DNA is TGTGCCAGCAGCTCTGTTATTAACTACACCTTC. Translating it yields CASSSVINYTF.

This clonotype was counted many times. The rearrangement uses TRBV2 and TRBJ1-1, with TRBD1 as a possible D gene (6 bases). Trimming shortened V by 6 bases and J by 4 bases, and 12 bases separated the two germline ends. CDR1 is SNHLY and CDR2 is FYNNEI in the germline V gene. This CDR3 has 13 amino acids. CDR3 loop: CASRDRTPTEAFF. In DNA, the CDR3 is TGTGCCAGCAGAGACAGGACCCCCACTGAAGCTTTCTTT.